This entry features one T cell receptor beta chain sequence. The target antigen is unknown. TCRdb used MiXCR to reprocess the reads, holding one entry per CDR3 protein. The repertoire holds 200,000 to 300,000 distinct CDR3 sequences, with roughly 13% as singletons. CDR1 and CDR2 from the germline V gene are DFQATT and SNEGSKA (reference sequence). Trimming cost V 0 bases and J 8 bases; bases outside gene matches: 6. This CDR3 has 14 residues. This sample is drawn from a study of T cell repertoires in cytomegalovirus infection. On the study more broadly: Indicated by public TCR beta signatures were CMV infection and matching HLA type. Notes on the study in general: Cumulative frequency of public TCR beta families picked out carriers of CMV plus the relevant HLA. HLA-C-restricted CMV-specific TCR beta clonotypes prevailed in the ex vivo response.

The sequence was obtained from a human donor in good health (CMV status not recorded). Some clones in this sample may be carry-over from other donors' samples. Sequencing used PBMCs. The chain employs TRBV20-1 and TRBJ2-4; 8 nucleotides align to TRBD2. The CDR3 loop is CSAREAGAGHIQYF. In nucleotides, the CDR3 is TGCAGTGCTAGAGAAGCGGGAGCGGGGCACATTCAGTACTTC.